This TCR beta chain was profiled in a study of blood T cell repertoires in COVID-19. The overall study: Spain, Italy and the United States supplied samples that represented acute and convalescent COVID-19.

Using immunoSEQ multiplex PCR, the repertoire was profiled, and TCRdb retains in-frame clones only, with some absent. The sample consists of over 80,000 clones, 80% of them appearing once. This sequence was found in a woman in her 70s with acute or convalescent COVID-19. Material: peripheral blood.

In DNA form, the CDR3 reads TGTGCCTGGAGTACAGGGTATCATGAGCAGTTCTTC. Its protein product is CAWSTGYHEQFF. The rearrangement links TRBV30 to TRBJ2-1; tentatively, D is TRBD1 (6 bases). V was clipped by 2 bases and J by 8 bases, with 10 bases between them. This CDR3 region has 12 residues. In germline, CDR1 is GTSNPN, CDR2 SVGIG (reference sequence).